This T cell receptor (beta chain) was sequenced during a study of cytomegalovirus exposure and HLA in healthy donors. Study results and caveats: V- and J-gene trimming of TCR beta was linked (in a later analysis) to a missense DCLRE1C variant. A later examination showed that TCR association rates differed by HLA locus, with DRB1 most and HLA-C fewest. Later examination showed HLA-associated TCR beta chains had greater clonal expansion than equally common others.

It was with 60 Vbeta and 13 Jbeta primers that the PCR ran. Libraries were prepared by immunoSEQ multiplex PCR; TCRdb keeps only in-frame clonotypes and omits some of them. The sample includes some 66,000 clones, 75% of them seen just once. About this clone itself: The antigen remains undetermined.

The ends were cut back, 0 bases at V and 4 bases at J, with 11 bases in the middle. Germline lookup yields CDR1 SGHRS and CDR2 YFSETQ. There are 14 residues in the CDR3. J is TRBJ2-7 and V is TRBV5-1; D unclear. Material: PBMCs. The sequence derives from a man in his 60s in good health and CMV-seropositive. CDR3 residues: CASSLDLATYEQYF. The CDR3 bases are TGCGCCAGCAGCTTGGACTTGGCGACTTACGAGCAGTACTTC.